The clone carrying this T cell receptor (beta chain) showed up many times. The antigen remains unidentified. TCR alpha and TCR beta cDNA libraries carrying sample barcodes and UMIs were produced by 5'RACE using constant-segment primers. TCRdb re-derived calls from the 5' RACE reads in MiXCR, one entry per CDR3 protein. The table shows around 250,000 distinct CDR3 sequences, with roughly 10% occurring only once. This CDR3 has 17 residues. Germline CDR1 and CDR2: LGHNA and YSLEER. The V and J ends lost 6 bases and 2 bases respectively, with 17 bases between them. The sample is drawn from a study of T-cell memory formation after mild COVID-19. Regarding the study as a whole: Prior to infection, memory already included some responding clones, suggesting cross-reactive memory joined.

Source material: PBMCs or a T cell subset sorted from them (not recorded which). The clonotype originates from a man between 18 and 29 years old who had mild COVID-19 (a few samples of this study predate the infection). Cell type and time point are not known. This rearrangement joins TRBV4-3 to TRBJ2-6; the D gene could be TRBD1 or TRBD2 (6 bases each). For the CDR3, the DNA is TGCGCCAGCAGTGGAGGGGCAGGGGTTGCTGGGGCCAACGTCCTGACTTTC. It is translated as CASSGGAGVAGANVLTF.